The sequence of this T cell receptor beta chain was determined in a study of T cell repertoires in cytomegalovirus infection (dated by TCRdb to between 2017 and 2020). Regarding the research as a whole: Recently identified HLA-C-restricted CMV epitopes, whose presentation resists viral immunomodulation, were targeted by peptide stimulations together with well-studied HLA-B-restricted epitopes. Donor HLA type was relevant to the analysis, because carriage of CMV infection together with the matching HLA type was indicated by public TCR beta signatures. What the work shows at the level of the full study, not this receptor alone: In the ex vivo response, HLA-C-restricted CMV-specific TCR beta clonotypes were dominant, and in two of eight donors the single most frequent clonotype came from this HLA-C-restricted group. Carriers of CMV infection plus the relevant HLA type were discriminated by the cumulative frequency of public TCR beta family members in the study cohort and in an independent roughly 400-donor cohort.

The sequencer was an Illumina HiSeq 1500. TCRdb handled the public reads itself, with Q25 trimming in fastp and clone calling in MiXCR, and kept productive beta chains. CDR3 protein sequences are deduplicated, and each keeps its most common genes and DNA. This sample holds tens of thousands of distinct CDR3 sequences; roughly 20% were observed only once. The top ten clones comprise around 59% of the sample. The sample's treatment or condition label, in plain terms: in vitro stimulation with specific CMV peptide epitopes to enrich CMV-specific T cells. This clonotype was detected only a few times. Its specific antigen is unknown. There are no base qualities to consult, and no much larger clone falls within one base. The germline V end is reduced by 0 bases and the J end by 3 bases; junction bases left unmatched: 1. The CDR3, cysteine through phenylalanine, is 14 amino acids long. Here the CDR3 DNA is all that survives: 42 bases in frame from base 1. CDR1 and CDR2, looked up from the germline V gene, are SGHRS and YFSETQ.

This sequence was found in a human donor in good health (CMV status not recorded). Some clones in this sample may be carry-over from other donors' samples. The sequences come from CD8+ T cells from cultured PBMCs, collected from culture after CMV antigen stimulation. This chain joins TRBV5-1 to TRBJ1-1; a stretch of 8 junction bases matches TRBD1. The CDR3 corresponds to CASSLVQGDTEAFF. The nucleotides are TGCGCCAGCAGCTTGGTACAGGGGGACACTGAAGCTTTCTTT.